These 24 T cell receptor beta chains originate from one sample sequenced in a study of PD-1 blockade in classical Hodgkin lymphoma. TCRdb's copy holds only in-frame clones and misses some; the assay was immunoSEQ multiplex PCR. Of around 20,000 clones in the sample, roughly 78% were seen once. Every patient experienced relapse after autologous stem cell transplantation, and brentuximab vedotin exposure varied. The source was peripheral blood mononuclear cells (PBMCs), collected before the second cycle of nivolumab. The receptors here all came from a human donor with classical Hodgkin lymphoma.

This sequence joins TRBV6-5 and TRBJ2-3, with 9 bases aligning to TRBD1. The CDR3 has 16 amino acids. Trimming took 1 base from V and 2 from J; bases not matched to a gene: 4. Looked up from germline, CDR1 is MNHEY and CDR2 is SVGAGI. The CDR3 is CASSYFGTGHTDTQYF. The CDR3 DNA follows: TGTGCCAGCAGTTACTTCGGGACAGGGCACACAGATACGCAGTATTTT.

The chain combines TRBV2 with TRBJ2-5; 15 bases match TRBD2. The CDR3 loop spans 19 amino acids. CDR1 SNHLY and CDR2 FYNNEI come from the germline V gene. DNA of the CDR3: TGTGCTATCACCCTCCAAGGGGGACTAGCGGGGGGCTTACAAGAGACCCAGTACTTC. This translates into CAITLQGGLAGGLQETQYF.

This chain joins TRBV7-7 and TRBJ2-7; D may be TRBD2 (5 bases). The CDR3 is made up of 15 amino acids. Per germline, CDR1 SSHAT and CDR2 FNYEAQ (reference sequence). The CDR3 DNA reads as TGTGCTAGCAGATATACTAGGCACATCACCTACGAGCAGTACGTC. Encoded protein: CASRYTRHITYEQYV.

The chain has TRBV2 and TRBJ2-3, with 13 bases fitting TRBD2. The CDR3 is 17 residues long. V shed 4 bases, J shed 3 bases, and the junction held 7 bases outside the gene matches. CDR1 is SNHLY and CDR2 is FYNNEI in the germline V gene. CDR3 sequence reads: CASSGEKGLAGTDTQYF. The CDR3 DNA sequence: TGTGCCAGCAGTGGAGAAAAGGGACTAGCGGGAACAGATACGCAGTATTTT.

This rearrangement joins TRBV19 to TRBJ2-1; 15 positions match TRBD2. CDR1 is LNHDA, CDR2 SQIVND, per germline (reference sequence). V gave up 5 bases and J gave up 9 bases; unmatched junction bases: 8. This CDR3 is 16 amino acids long. CDR3 protein: CASSVGLAGGIGEQFF. The CDR3 region has the DNA TGTGCCAGTAGTGTGGGACTAGCGGGAGGTATTGGTGAGCAGTTCTTC.

This chain joins TRBV30 and TRBJ2-4; perhaps TRBD2 as D (6 bases). This CDR3 region has 15 residues. Germline loops: CDR1 GTSNPN, CDR2 SVGIG (reference sequence). Trimming shortened V by 6 bases and J by 5 bases, and 20 bases separated the two germline ends. As DNA, the CDR3 is TGTGCCTGCCTAGCTCCTTGGAGGGGTCAAAACATTCAGTACTTC. It is translated as CACLAPWRGQNIQYF. Combining the CDR3 with reference TRBV30 and TRBJ2-4 gives the whole variable domain SQTIHQWPATLVQPVGSPLSLECTVEGTSNPNLYWYRQAAGRGLQLLFYSVGIGQISSEVPQNLSASRPQDRQFILSSKKLLLSDSGFYLCACLAPWRGQNIQYFGAGTRLSVL.

This chain links TRBV10-2 with TRBJ1-2; D perhaps matches TRBD1 (5 bases). V was trimmed by 11 bases and J by 3 bases, leaving 13 bases between them. The CDR3 loop spans 12 amino acids. CDR1 is WSHSY and CDR2 is SAAADI in the germline V gene. CDR3 sequence reads: CASNGGDYGYTF. The CDR3 bases are TGCGCCTCCAACGGGGGGGACTATGGCTACACCTTC.

This chain uses TRBV9 with TRBJ2-5; 8 positions match TRBD2. This CDR3 comprises 15 residues. The V gene end was trimmed by 3 bases and the J gene end by 4 bases; junction bases not matched to a gene: 8. Germline CDR1 and CDR2: SGDLS and YYNGEE. The chain's CDR3 is CASSEGDGGGETQYF. DNA of the CDR3: TGTGCCAGCAGCGAGGGGGACGGGGGGGGAGAGACCCAGTACTTC. Full variable domain (rest looked up from reference TRBV9 and TRBJ2-5): DSGVTQTPKHLITATGQRVTLRCSPRSGDLSVYWYQQSLDQGLQFLIQYYNGEERAKGNILERFSAQQFPDLHSELNLSSLELGDSALYFCASSEGDGGGETQYFGPGTRLLVL.

J is TRBJ2-5 and V is TRBV7-9; 8 nucleotides agree with TRBD2. Losses at the gene ends were 3 bases for V and 5 bases for J; bases not matched to a gene: 5. CDR1 SEHNR and CDR2 FQNEAQ come from the germline V gene (reference sequence). The CDR3 is 14 amino acids. The CDR3 nucleotides are TGTGCCAGCAGCTTCGGGGGGGCTAGGGAGACCCAGTACTTC. Its protein product is CASSFGGARETQYF.

This chain links TRBV5-1 with TRBJ2-2; D might be TRBD1 (6 bases). There are 14 residues in the CDR3. The germline V and J ends were trimmed by 4 bases and 4 bases, with 11 bases remaining between them. Germline V gene lookup returns CDR1 SGHRS and CDR2 YFSETQ. The CDR3 here is CASSATRGTGELFF. CDR3 bases: TGCGCCAGCAGCGCAACCAGGGGCACCGGGGAGCTGTTTTTT.

The chain couples TRBV4-1 to TRBJ2-1; 9 positions agree with TRBD2. Germline CDR1 reads MGHRA; CDR2 reads YSYEKL. The CDR3 totals 14 residues. Trimming cost V 4 bases and J 16 bases; bases outside gene matches: 14. The CDR3 DNA reads TGCGCCAGCAGCCCCCCCGGTAAGACTAGCGGTCTATTCTTC. Protein sequence: CASSPPGKTSGLFF.

This chain links TRBV18 with TRBJ2-3; D gene unclear. V shed 3 bases and J shed 4 bases, with 2 bases lying between them. The CDR3 loop spans 11 amino acids. Germline CDR1 reads KGHSH; CDR2 reads LQKENI. The CDR3 DNA is TGTGCCAGCTCACCGTCAGATACGCAGTATTTT. This translates into CASSPSDTQYF.

This clone came up a few times. V is TRBV28 and J is TRBJ2-2; no clear D gene. Germline lookup yields CDR1 MDHEN and CDR2 SYDVKM. V was pared by 2 bases and J by 6 bases, with 4 bases between. The CDR3 sequence is 12 residues long. In DNA, the CDR3 is TGTGCCAGCAGTTTAGGCTCCGGGGAGCTGTTTTTT. Protein product: CASSLGSGELFF.

Judged by abundance, this clone is medium-sized. The chain recombines TRBV4-1 with TRBJ1-2; D unresolved. The germline gives CDR1 MGHRA, CDR2 YSYEKL. Between the trimmed V and J ends, which lost 1 base and 4 bases, there was a span of 19 bases. The CDR3 runs 17 residues. The CDR3 coding sequence is TGCGCCAGCAGCCAAGGGTCTTTAGGAATATCTCCCTATGGCTACACCTTC. It codes for CASSQGSLGISPYGYTF.

J is TRBJ2-5 and V is TRBV5-4; D unclear. Germline CDR1 reads SGHNT; CDR2 reads YYREEE (reference sequence). The V end lost 3 bases, the J end lost 5 bases, and 14 bases lay between the germline ends. The CDR3 sequence is 14 residues long. In nucleotides, the CDR3 is TGTGCCAGCAGCTCACCCGGTTTCGGGGAGACCCAGTACTTC. This codes for CASSSPGFGETQYF.

This chain uses TRBV7-9 with TRBJ2-1; the D gene is possibly TRBD2 (6 bases). The CDR3 is 14 amino acids. Germline loops: CDR1 SEHNR, CDR2 FQNEAQ (reference sequence). V was shortened by 7 bases and J by 7 bases, with 17 bases between the two germline ends. CDR3 nucleotide sequence: TGTGCCAGCATGGGAACCGGAGGGTTGAATGAGCAGTTCTTC. Amino acids: CASMGTGGLNEQFF.

The V and J genes are TRBV7-2 and TRBJ2-1; no definite D call. The V gene's germline CDR1 is SGHTA and CDR2 FQGNSA. The germline V and J ends were trimmed by 1 base and 4 bases, with 17 bases remaining between them. The CDR3 contains 17 residues. The CDR3 DNA is TGTGCCAGCAGCTTAGGTCGCCCCGACGGCCCTTACAATGAGCAGTTCTTC. This sequence encodes CASSLGRPDGPYNEQFF. The full variable domain, in which reference TRBV7-2 and TRBJ2-1 provide the parts outside the CDR3, is GAGVSQSPSNKVTEKGKDVELRCDPISGHTALYWYRQSLGQGLEFLIYFQGNSAPDKSGLPSDRFSAERTGGSVSTLTIQRTQQEDSAVYLCASSLGRPDGPYNEQFFGPGTRLTVL.

The gene calls are TRBV6-6 and TRBJ2-7; D is tentatively TRBD1 or TRBD2 (5 bases each). Looked up from germline, CDR1 is MNHNY and CDR2 is SVGAGI (reference sequence). This CDR3 region has 14 residues. The V end was cut by 2 bases, the J end by 1 base, with 9 bases between. CDR3 nucleotides: TGTGCCAGCAGTTACGGGGGTGGGTCCTACGAGCAGTACTTC. Amino acids: CASSYGGGSYEQYF.

This chain joins TRBV5-6 and TRBJ2-3; a possible D gene is TRBD1 (5 bases). The CDR3 has 15 amino acids. V lost 0 bases and J lost 1, with 9 bases in between. Germline V gene lookup returns CDR1 SGHDT and CDR2 YYEEEE. CDR3 in amino acids: CASSLGQRRTDTQYF. The CDR3 nucleotides are TGTGCCAGCAGCTTGGGACAGAGGCGCACAGATACGCAGTATTTT.

The CDR3 here is CATSRAGEGPGLRSKAFF. CDR3 sequence (DNA): TGTGCCACCAGCAGAGCAGGGGAAGGACCGGGCCTCAGAAGCAAAGCTTTCTTT. The chain joins TRBV15 to TRBJ1-1, with D maybe TRBD1 (6 bases). Germline V gives CDR1 LNHNV, CDR2 YYDKDF (reference sequence). The V gene lost 1 base and the J gene lost 9 bases, with 27 bases spanning the gap. This CDR3 comprises 18 residues.

The CDR3, as DNA: TGTGCCAGCAGTTACAGCCAGGGCAGTGAGACCCAGTACTTC. Its translation is CASSYSQGSETQYF. The J gene is TRBJ2-5, the V gene TRBV6-6; D perhaps matches TRBD1 (5 bases). Germline CDR1 is MNHNY and CDR2 is SVGAGI (reference sequence). CDR3 length: 14 residues. Trimming cost V 2 bases and J 5 bases, with 12 bases left between them.

The rearrangement links TRBV5-6 to TRBJ1-1; D is unresolved. The CDR3 runs 15 residues. Germline assignment: CDR1 SGHDT and CDR2 YYEEEE. Trimming shortened V by 4 bases and J by 0 bases, and 13 bases separated the two germline ends. In DNA form, the CDR3 reads TGTGCCAGCAGCCTGCTTGGCGGTATGAACACTGAAGCTTTCTTT. It encodes CASSLLGGMNTEAFF. The full variable domain, its missing parts supplied by reference TRBV5-6 and TRBJ1-1, is DAGVTQSPTHLIKTRGQQVTLRCSPKSGHDTVSWYQQALGQGPQFIFQYYEEEERQRGNFPDRFSGHQFPNYSSELNVNALLLGDSALYLCASSLLGGMNTEAFFGQGTRLTVV.

The CDR3 protein is CASSSAQGASRTEAFF. The DNA for the CDR3 is TGTGCCAGCAGCTCCGCCCAGGGGGCGTCCCGTACTGAAGCTTTCTTT. This chain joins TRBV7-9 and TRBJ1-1; TRBD1 matches at 8 bases. The CDR3 runs 16 residues. The germline CDR1 and CDR2 sequences are SEHNR and FQNEAQ (reference sequence). J was trimmed by 5 bases and V by 4 bases; bases with no gene match: 12.

This clone rates as medium-sized. The chain recombines TRBV30 with TRBJ2-1, with 8 bases lining up with TRBD2. The V segment lost 0 bases and the J segment 4 bases; nucleotides outside the gene matches: 2. The CDR3 is 14 amino acids. Germline-derived CDR1 and CDR2 are GTSNPN and SVGIG (reference sequence). The CDR3 region has the DNA TGTGCCTGGAGTGTAACTAGCGGATACAATGAGCAGTTCTTC. Its protein is CAWSVTSGYNEQFF.